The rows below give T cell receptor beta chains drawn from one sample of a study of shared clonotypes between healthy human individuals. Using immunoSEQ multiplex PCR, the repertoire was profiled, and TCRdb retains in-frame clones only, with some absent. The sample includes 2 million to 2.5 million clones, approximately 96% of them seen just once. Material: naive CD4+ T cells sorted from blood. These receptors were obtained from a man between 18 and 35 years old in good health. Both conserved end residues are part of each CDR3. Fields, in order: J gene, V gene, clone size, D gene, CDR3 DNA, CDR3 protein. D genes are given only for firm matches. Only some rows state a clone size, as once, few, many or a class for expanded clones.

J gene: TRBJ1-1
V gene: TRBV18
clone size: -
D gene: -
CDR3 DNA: TGTGCCAGCTCACCCGATGAGAACACTGAAGCTTTCTTT
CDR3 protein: CASSPDENTEAFF

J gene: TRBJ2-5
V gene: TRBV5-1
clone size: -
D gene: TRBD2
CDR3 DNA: TGCGCCAGCAGCTCCCAGCTAGCGGGAGGTTACGAGACCCAGTACTTC
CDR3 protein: CASSSQLAGGYETQYF

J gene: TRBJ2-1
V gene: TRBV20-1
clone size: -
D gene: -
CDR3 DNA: TGCAGTGCTATGGGGTACAATGAGCAGTTCTTC
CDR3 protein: CSAMGYNEQFF

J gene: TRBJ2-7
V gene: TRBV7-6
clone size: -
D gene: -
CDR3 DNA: TGTGCCAGCTCCTTGGACCACGAGCAGTACTTC
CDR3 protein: CASSLDHEQYF

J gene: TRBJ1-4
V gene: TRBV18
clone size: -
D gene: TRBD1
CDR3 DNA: TGTGCCAGCTCACAGGCAGGGGGCGAAAAACTGTTTTTT
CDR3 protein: CASSQAGGEKLFF

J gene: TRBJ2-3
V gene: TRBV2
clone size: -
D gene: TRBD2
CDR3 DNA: TGTGCCGGAGCTAGCGGGGGGACAGATACGCAGTATTTT
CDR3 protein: CAGASGGTDTQYF

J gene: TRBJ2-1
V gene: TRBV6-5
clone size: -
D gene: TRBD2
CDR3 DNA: TGTGCCAGCAGTTACGTCGGACTAGCTTCCTACAATGAGCAGTTCTTC
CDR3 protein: CASSYVGLASYNEQFF

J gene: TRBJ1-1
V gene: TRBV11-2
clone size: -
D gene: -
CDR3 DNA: TGTGCCAGCAGCTTAGTGGACGGGAACACTGAAGCTTTCTTT
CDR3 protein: CASSLVDGNTEAFF

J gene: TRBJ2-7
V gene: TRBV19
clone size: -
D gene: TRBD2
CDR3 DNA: TGTGCCACCAGCACCCCAGGGAGGGACGAGCAGTACTTC
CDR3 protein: CATSTPGRDEQYF

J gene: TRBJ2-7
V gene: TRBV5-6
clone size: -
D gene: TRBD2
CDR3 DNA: TGTGCCAGCAGCCCCCCTGGGCCAGGGACTAACTCCTACGAGCAGTACTTC
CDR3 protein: CASSPPGPGTNSYEQYF

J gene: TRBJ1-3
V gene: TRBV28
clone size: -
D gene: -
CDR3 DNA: TGTGCCAGCAGTATACGTACGACGCATTCTGGAAACACCATATATTTT
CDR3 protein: CASSIRTTHSGNTIYF

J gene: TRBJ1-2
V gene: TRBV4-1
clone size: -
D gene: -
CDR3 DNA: TGCGCCAGCAGCCAACTCCAGCTGGGGGCCCATGGCTACACCTTC
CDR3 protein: CASSQLQLGAHGYTF

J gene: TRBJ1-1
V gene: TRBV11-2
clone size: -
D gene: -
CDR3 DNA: TGTGCCAGCAGCTTAGAGCCGGTACGGAACACTGAAGCTTTCTTT
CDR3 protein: CASSLEPVRNTEAFF

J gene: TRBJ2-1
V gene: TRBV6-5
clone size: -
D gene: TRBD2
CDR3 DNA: TGTGCCAGCAGTTATGGGGGGGTCTTCTACAATGAGCAGTTCTTC
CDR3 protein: CASSYGGVFYNEQFF

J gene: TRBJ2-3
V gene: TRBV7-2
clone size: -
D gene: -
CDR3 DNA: TGTGCCAGTCTCCCCGGGAAATTTTCGACAGATACGCAGTATTTT
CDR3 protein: CASLPGKFSTDTQYF

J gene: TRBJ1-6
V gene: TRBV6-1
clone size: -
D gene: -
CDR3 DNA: TGTGCCAGCGGCAGGAACGATTCACCCCTCCACTTT
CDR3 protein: CASGRNDSPLHF

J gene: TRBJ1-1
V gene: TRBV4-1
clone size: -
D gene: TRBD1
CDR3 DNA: TGCGCCAGCAGCCAACCCGGGACAGGGAGCCTGGAAGCTTTCTTT
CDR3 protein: CASSQPGTGSLEAFF

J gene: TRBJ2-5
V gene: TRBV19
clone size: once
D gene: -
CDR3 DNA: TGTGCCAGTAGTGCCGCAGGGAGCTGGGAGACCCAGTACTTC
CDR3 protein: CASSAAGSWETQYF

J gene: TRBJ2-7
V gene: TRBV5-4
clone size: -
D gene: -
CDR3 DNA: TGTGCCAGCAGCTCCCAATACGAGCAGTACTTC
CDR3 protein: CASSSQYEQYF

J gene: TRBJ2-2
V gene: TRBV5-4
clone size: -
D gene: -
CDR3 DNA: TGTGCCAGCAGCTTGGAGGCAGGGAGCACCGGGGAGCTGTTTTTT
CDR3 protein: CASSLEAGSTGELFF

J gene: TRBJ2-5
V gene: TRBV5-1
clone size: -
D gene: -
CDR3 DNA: TGCGCCAGCGCCCCGGGTCGGCAAGAGACCCAGTACTTC
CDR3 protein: CASAPGRQETQYF

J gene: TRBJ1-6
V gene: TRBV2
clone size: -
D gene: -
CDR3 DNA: TGTGCCAGCAGGAGGACAGATTCACCCCTCCACTTT
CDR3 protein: CASRRTDSPLHF

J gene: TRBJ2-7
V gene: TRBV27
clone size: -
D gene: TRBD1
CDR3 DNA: TGTGCCAGCAAAGTTCCAGGGGGCTACGAGCAGTACTTC
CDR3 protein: CASKVPGGYEQYF

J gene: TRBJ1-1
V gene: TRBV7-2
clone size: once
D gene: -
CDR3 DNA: TGTGCCAGCAGCTTACCGTACCAGAACACTGAAGCTTTCTTT
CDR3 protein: CASSLPYQNTEAFF

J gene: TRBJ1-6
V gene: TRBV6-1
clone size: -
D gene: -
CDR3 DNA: TGTGCCAGCAGTGCTGGGGGCGGAGGAGGTTCACCCCTCCACTTT
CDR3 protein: CASSAGGGGGSPLHF

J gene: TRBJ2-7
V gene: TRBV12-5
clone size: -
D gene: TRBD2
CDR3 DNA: TGTGCTAGTAAGCGGGACTCCTACGAGCAGTACTTC
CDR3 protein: CASKRDSYEQYF

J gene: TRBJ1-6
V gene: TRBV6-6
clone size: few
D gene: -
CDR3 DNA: TGTGCCAGCAGTTACGCTCGGGACCTCCAATCACCCCTCCACTTT
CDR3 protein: CASSYARDLQSPLHF

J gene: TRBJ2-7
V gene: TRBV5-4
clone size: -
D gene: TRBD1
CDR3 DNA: TGTGCCAGCAGCCGGACAGGGCTCAGGGACGAGCAGTACTTC
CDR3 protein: CASSRTGLRDEQYF

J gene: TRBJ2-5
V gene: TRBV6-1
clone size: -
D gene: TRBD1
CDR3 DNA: TGTGCCAGCAGTACAGGGGGCCGAGAGACCCAGTACTTC
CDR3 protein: CASSTGGRETQYF

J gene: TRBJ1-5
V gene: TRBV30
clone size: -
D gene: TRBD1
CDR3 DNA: TGTGCCTGGAGGGCACAGGGGAACAATCAGCCCCAGCATTTT
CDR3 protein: CAWRAQGNNQPQHF

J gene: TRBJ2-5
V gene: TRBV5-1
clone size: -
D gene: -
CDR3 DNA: TGCGCCAGCAGCATCTCCGGGACGGTGGGGGAGACCCAGTACTTC
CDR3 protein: CASSISGTVGETQYF

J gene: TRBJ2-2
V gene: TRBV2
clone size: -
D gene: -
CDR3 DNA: TGTGCCAGCACGGGGTCCCCTTTAAACACCGGGGAGCTGTTTTTT
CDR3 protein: CASTGSPLNTGELFF

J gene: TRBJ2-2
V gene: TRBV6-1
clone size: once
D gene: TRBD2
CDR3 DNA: TGTGCCAGCAGTGAAGGTGCGGGAGGTGGTTTTACCGGGGAGCTGTTTTTT
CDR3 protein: CASSEGAGGGFTGELFF

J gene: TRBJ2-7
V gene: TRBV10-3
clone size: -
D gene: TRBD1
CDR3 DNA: TGTGCCATCAGTCAGGGGGCTCCCGGCGAGCAGTACTTC
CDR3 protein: CAISQGAPGEQYF

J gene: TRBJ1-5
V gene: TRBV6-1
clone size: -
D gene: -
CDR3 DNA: TGTGCCAGCAAGACCTCCGGGCAGCCCCAGCATTTT
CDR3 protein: CASKTSGQPQHF

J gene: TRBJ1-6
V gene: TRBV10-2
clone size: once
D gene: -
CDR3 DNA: TGCGCCACGAGGGAGGTTAGCTCCTATAATTCACCCCTCCACTTT
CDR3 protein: CATREVSSYNSPLHF

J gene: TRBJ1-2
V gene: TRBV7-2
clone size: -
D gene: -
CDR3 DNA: TGTGCCAGCGGTTGGGACGGGAATAGGGGTGGCTACACCTTC
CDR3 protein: CASGWDGNRGGYTF

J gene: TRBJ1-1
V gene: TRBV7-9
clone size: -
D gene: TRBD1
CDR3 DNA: TGTGCCAGCAGCCCCAGGGGACAGGGGGTTGGCACTGAAGCTTTCTTT
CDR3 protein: CASSPRGQGVGTEAFF

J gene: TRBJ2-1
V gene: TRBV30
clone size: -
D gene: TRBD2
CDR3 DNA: TGTGCCTGGAGGGCTAGCGGGAGGTTTGAGCAGTTCTTC
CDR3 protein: CAWRASGRFEQFF